This T cell receptor beta chain was recorded in a study of blood T cell repertoires in COVID-19. Study summary: COVID-19 samples, acute and convalescent, were from the United States, Italy and Spain. T cells, B-cell-depleted T cells, or PBMCs provided the cDNA or gDNA that served as material.

How the authors handled the data: Estimates of nucleated cell counts were drawn from the amplification of reference gene primers. This table comes from immunoSEQ multiplex PCR, and its TCRdb copy is limited to in-frame clones, with some not included. That table gives V, J and clone size, and the DNA gave D and trimming. The sample includes fewer than 80,000 clones, around 85% seen only once; the top ten take approximately 8.3%. V shed 3 bases, J shed 2 bases, and the junction held 6 bases outside the gene matches. Germline assignment: CDR1 SGHTA and CDR2 FQGNSA. This CDR3 spans 16 amino acids. Material for sequencing was peripheral blood. This rearrangement joins TRBV7-2 to TRBJ2-2; 7 bases are a match to TRBD1. The source of this sequence is a man aged 25-40 years with acute or convalescent COVID-19. The CDR3 DNA follows: TGTGCCAGCAGCTTCTCGGACAGGAAAAACACCGGGGAGCTGTTTTTT. Translated: CASSFSDRKNTGELFF.